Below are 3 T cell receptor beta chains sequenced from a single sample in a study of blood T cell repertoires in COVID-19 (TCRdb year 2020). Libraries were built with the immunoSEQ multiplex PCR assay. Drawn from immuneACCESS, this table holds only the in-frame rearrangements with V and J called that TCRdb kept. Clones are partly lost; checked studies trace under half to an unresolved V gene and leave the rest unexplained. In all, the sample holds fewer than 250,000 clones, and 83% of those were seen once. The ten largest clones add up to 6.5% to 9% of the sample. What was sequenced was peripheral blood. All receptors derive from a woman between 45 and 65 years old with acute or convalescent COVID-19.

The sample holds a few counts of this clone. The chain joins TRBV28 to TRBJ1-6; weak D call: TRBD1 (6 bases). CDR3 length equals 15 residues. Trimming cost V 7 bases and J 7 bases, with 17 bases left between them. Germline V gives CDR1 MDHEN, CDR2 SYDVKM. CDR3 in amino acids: CASTVLRTENSPLHF. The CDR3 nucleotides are TGTGCCAGCACTGTCCTCAGGACAGAAAATTCACCCCTCCACTTT.

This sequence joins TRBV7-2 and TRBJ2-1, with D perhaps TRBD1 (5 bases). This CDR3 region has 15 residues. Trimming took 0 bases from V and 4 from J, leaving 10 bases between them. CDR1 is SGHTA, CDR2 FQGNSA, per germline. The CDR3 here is CASSLASGAYNEQFF. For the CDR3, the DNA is TGTGCCAGCAGCTTAGCCTCTGGGGCTTACAATGAGCAGTTCTTC.

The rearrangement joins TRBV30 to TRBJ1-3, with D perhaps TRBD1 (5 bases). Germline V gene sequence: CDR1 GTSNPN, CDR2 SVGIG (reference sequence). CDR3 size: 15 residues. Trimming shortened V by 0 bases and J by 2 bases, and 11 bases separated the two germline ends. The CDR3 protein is CAWSVQGVAGNTIYF. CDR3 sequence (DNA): TGTGCCTGGAGTGTACAAGGGGTCGCTGGAAACACCATATATTTT.